These 26 T cell receptor beta chains were all obtained from the same sample, sequenced in a study of T cell repertoires in cytomegalovirus infection. These receptors lack a known antigen. TCRdb reanalysed the reads using MiXCR and keeps one entry per CDR3 protein. The data show approximately 730,000 distinct CDR3 sequences, under 35% seen once. Sequences were derived from cultured CD8+ T cells from PBMCs, sampled from culture after CMV antigen stimulation. All receptors come from a human donor in good health (CMV status not recorded). Some clones in this sample may be carry-over from other donors' samples.

The rearrangement links TRBV12-5 to TRBJ2-1; weak D call: TRBD1 (5 bases). Germline loops: CDR1 LGHNT, CDR2 FRNRAP. V lost 4 bases to trimming and J lost 2 bases, with 12 bases between them. The CDR3 is 15 residues long. CDR3 nucleotide sequence: TGTGCTAGTGGTTACTCTCAGGGAACCTACAATGAGCAGTTCTTC. The encoded protein is CASGYSQGTYNEQFF.

This chain uses TRBV27 with TRBJ2-5; D could derive from TRBD1 or TRBD2 (5 bases each). V lost 4 bases and J lost 1, with 13 bases in between. Germline assignment: CDR1 MNHEY and CDR2 SMNVEV (reference sequence). The CDR3 loop spans 15 amino acids. CDR3 DNA: TGTGCCAGCAGTTGGCGATCGGGGCCCCAAGAGACCCAGTACTTC. Protein product: CASSWRSGPQETQYF.

The genes are TRBV7-8 and TRBJ2-5, with D perhaps matching TRBD1 (6 bases). Trimming shortened V by 1 base and J by 5 bases, and 14 bases separated the two germline ends. Germline lookup yields CDR1 SGHVS and CDR2 FQNEAQ. This CDR3 contains 15 residues. The CDR3, as DNA: TGTGCCAGCAGCTTAGAAGGACAGCCGTCGGAGACCCAGTACTTC. This codes for CASSLEGQPSETQYF.

This clonotype has ten or more counts. J is TRBJ2-3 and V is TRBV7-8; 9 bases match TRBD2. This CDR3 is built from 16 residues. Germline CDR1 and CDR2: SGHVS and FQNEAQ. Unmatched junction bases numbered 7, after V lost 4 bases and J lost 2 bases. The CDR3 protein is CASSYSGGRNTDTQYF. The CDR3 bases are TGTGCCAGCAGCTACAGCGGGGGGCGCAACACAGATACGCAGTATTTT.

This clonotype has just a few counts. The CDR3 nucleotides are TGTGCCAGCAGCCTCGTTAGGGACAGAGAGGAGCAGTTCTTC. Amino acids: CASSLVRDREEQFF. The chain links TRBV6-2 or TRBV6-3 to TRBJ2-1; TRBD1 matches at 7 bases. CDR1 is MNHEY and CDR2 is SVGEGT in the germline V gene. Trimming cost V 6 bases and J 10 bases; bases outside gene matches: 12. The CDR3 has 14 amino acids.

This clonotype has ten or more counts. The rearrangement links TRBV6-1 to TRBJ2-7, with 9 bases that match TRBD2. Germline lookup yields CDR1 MNHNS and CDR2 SASEGT. CDR3 length: 15 residues. The ends lost 6 bases at V and 2 bases at J; junction bases unmatched: 8. The CDR3 loop reads CASSTIAGVAYEQYF. In DNA, the CDR3 is TGTGCCAGCAGCACAATAGCGGGGGTCGCCTACGAGCAGTACTTC.

The genes are TRBV11-2 and TRBJ2-1; no definite D call. Deletions cut 5 bases from V and 8 bases from J, with 10 bases between. Germline V lookup: CDR1 SGHAT, CDR2 FQNNGV. The CDR3 is made up of 12 amino acids. The CDR3 DNA is TGTGCCAGCAGCGATCTAGTTGATGAGCAGTTCTTC. Protein sequence: CASSDLVDEQFF. The variable domain in full, completed from reference TRBV11-2 and TRBJ2-1, reads EAGVAQSPRYKIIEKRQSVAFWCNPISGHATLYWYQQILGQGPKLLIQFQNNGVVDDSQLPKDRFSAERLKGVDSTLKIQPAKLEDSAVYLCASSDLVDEQFFGPGTRLTVL.

V gene TRBV7-9 combines with J gene TRBJ2-7; 7 bases align to TRBD1. CDR3 size: 14 residues. V lost 5 bases, J lost 6 bases, and 10 bases stayed unmatched. Germline V CDR1 and CDR2: SEHNR, FQNEAQ (reference sequence). This CDR3 reads CASSLGQAKGEQYF. The CDR3 DNA is TGTGCCAGCAGCCTAGGACAGGCCAAGGGCGAGCAGTACTTC.

In its sample, this clonotype was seen a few times. This sequence joins TRBV6-1 and TRBJ1-2; TRBD1 is a possible D gene (5 bases). The CDR3 sequence is 13 residues long. Germline-derived CDR1 and CDR2 are MNHNS and SASEGT. The V end lost 6 bases, the J end lost 4 bases, and 12 bases lay between the germline ends. The CDR3 DNA is TGTGCCAGCAGATCTCTTAGGGGCTATGGCTACACCTTC. Its translation is CASRSLRGYGYTF.

On this clonotype: The conserved final phenylalanine or tryptophan is absent from the CDR3, which likely points to a read error. The limits of the CDR3 on the DNA are not certain, so only TCRdb's listed CDR3 is given. This rearrangement joins TRBV2 to TRBJ1-4. Germline CDR1 and CDR2: SNHLY and FYNNEI. The CDR3 is 10 residues long, counting both termini. The CDR3 spells CASSGRRVVI.

This clonotype turned up a few times. V and J are TRBV29-1 and TRBJ2-2; weak D call: TRBD1 (5 bases). The CDR3 totals 13 residues. Germline CDR1 SQVTM, CDR2 ANQGSEA. V lost 4 bases to trimming and J lost 0 bases, with 6 bases between them. CDR3 DNA sequence: TGCAGCGTTGGCAGGGCGAACACCGGGGAGCTGTTTTTT. Amino acids: CSVGRANTGELFF.

In this sample, this clonotype turned up a few times. V is TRBV6-5 and J is TRBJ1-2; D unresolved. Looked up from germline, CDR1 is MNHEY and CDR2 is SVGAGI. Trimming shortened V by 4 bases and J by 3 bases, and 9 bases separated the two germline ends. The length of the CDR3 is 13 residues. CDR3 loop: CASSSEGDYGYTF. DNA for the CDR3: TGTGCCAGCAGTTCTGAGGGTGACTATGGCTACACCTTC.

This clonotype was counted at least ten times. The rearrangement uses TRBV6-1 and TRBJ2-6; D is unresolved. There are 15 residues in the CDR3. Germline V CDR1 and CDR2: MNHNS, SASEGT. Between the trimmed V and J ends, which lost 1 base and 0 bases, there was a span of 4 bases. The CDR3 DNA reads as TGTGCCAGCAGTGAAGAGAGCTCTGGGGCCAACGTCCTGACTTTC. This codes for CASSEESSGANVLTF.

This clonotype was seen more than once but under ten times. The CDR3 nucleotides read TGTGCCAGCAGCCCTATAGCGGGGGGGCCAAGCTATGGGGCCAACGTCCTGACTTTC. Encoded protein: CASSPIAGGPSYGANVLTF. The V gene is TRBV14, the J gene TRBJ2-6; 11 nucleotides line up with TRBD2. This CDR3 contains 19 residues. Looked up from germline, CDR1 is SGHDN and CDR2 is FVKESK. J lost 3 bases, V lost 4 bases, and 11 bases had no gene match.

Only a few counts were recorded for this clonotype. The V gene is TRBV6-2 or TRBV6-3, the J gene TRBJ2-7, with 7 bases fitting TRBD1. The CDR3 consists of 15 residues. Germline-derived CDR1 and CDR2 are MNHEY and SVGEGT. Trimming cost V 7 bases and J 1 base; bases outside gene matches: 10. The CDR3 here is CASNHRGSISYEQYF. Written as DNA, the CDR3 is TGTGCCAGCAACCACAGGGGAAGTATTTCCTACGAGCAGTACTTC.

This clonotype showed up just once. V gene TRBV7-4 combines with J gene TRBJ2-3; D gene unclear. The germline gives CDR1 SGHVT, CDR2 SQSDAQ. The germline V and J ends were trimmed by 6 bases and 6 bases, with 10 bases remaining between them. The CDR3 is 12 amino acids. The CDR3 region is CASRTHQDTQYF. DNA of the CDR3: TGTGCCAGCAGAACCCACCAGGATACGCAGTATTTT. Full variable domain (remainder filled in from reference TRBV7-4 and TRBJ2-3): GAGVSQSPRYKVAKRGRDVALRCDSISGHVTLYWYRQTLGQGSEVLTYSQSDAQRDKSGRPSGRFSAERPERSVSTLKIQRTEQGDSAVYLCASRTHQDTQYFGPGTRLTVL.

This clonotype has only a few counts. The V and J genes are TRBV15 and TRBJ1-6; D unresolved. V was pared by 0 bases and J by 8 bases, with 5 bases between. Germline CDR1 reads LNHNV; CDR2 reads YYDKDF (reference sequence). There are 13 residues in the CDR3. CDR3 region: CATSRDGDSPLHF. The CDR3 DNA reads as TGTGCCACCAGCAGAGATGGCGATTCACCCCTCCACTTT.

The chain carries TRBV12-3 or TRBV12-4 and TRBJ2-1, with D perhaps TRBD2 (5 bases). This CDR3 spans 12 amino acids. The V end lost 7 bases, the J end lost 8 bases, and 12 bases lay between the germline ends. As DNA, the CDR3 is TGTGCCAGCACCCAGGTTAGCGATGAGCAGTTCTTC. Residues: CASTQVSDEQFF.

A single count supports this clonotype. This chain joins TRBV5-5 and TRBJ2-2, with TRBD2 as a possible D gene (5 bases). The V end lost 3 bases, the J end lost 0 bases, and 12 bases lay between the germline ends. CDR1 and CDR2 (germline): SGHKS, YYEKEE (reference sequence). The CDR3 loop spans 16 amino acids. The CDR3: CASSSLDYTNTGELFF. The DNA of the CDR3 is TGTGCCAGCAGCTCCCTAGACTATACGAACACCGGGGAGCTGTTTTTT.

The rearrangement uses TRBV6-5 and TRBJ1-2; D perhaps matches TRBD1 (6 bases). Deletions cut 8 bases from V and 7 bases from J, with 26 bases between. Germline assignment: CDR1 MNHEY and CDR2 SVGAGI. The CDR3 contains 16 residues. CDR3 region: CASSGGGGGGYPGYTF. In DNA form, the CDR3 reads TGTGCCAGCTCCGGGGGGGGGGGCGGAGGATACCCTGGCTACACCTTC.

This clonotype has a handful of counts. The rearrangement links TRBV12-3 or TRBV12-4 to TRBJ1-1, with unresolved D. This CDR3 has 13 amino acids. V lost 10 bases and J lost 0, with 12 bases in between. CDR3 sequence: CAILHQLNTEAFF. DNA for the CDR3: TGTGCCATCCTACACCAATTGAACACTGAAGCTTTCTTT.

This clonotype has ten or more counts. This rearrangement joins TRBV28 to TRBJ1-1; D call uncertain. Trimming removed 5 bases at V and 2 bases at J, with 12 bases between. Per germline, CDR1 MDHEN and CDR2 SYDVKM. The CDR3 spans 14 residues. The CDR3 sequence: CASSLTRSNTEAFF. CDR3 coding DNA: TGTGCCAGCAGTCTCACCAGGTCCAACACTGAAGCTTTCTTT.

The chain links TRBV3-1 to TRBJ2-1; a weak D match, TRBD2 (5 bases). CDR3 length: 12 amino acids. The germline V and J ends were trimmed by 6 bases and 8 bases, with 11 bases remaining between them. Germline loops: CDR1 LGHDT, CDR2 YNNKEL (reference sequence). The CDR3 bases are TGTGCCAGCAGACAACGGGGAGATGAGCAGTTCTTC. Amino acid sequence: CASRQRGDEQFF.

In its sample, this clonotype was seen many times. V is TRBV12-3 or TRBV12-4 and J is TRBJ2-7; 10 bases are a match to TRBD2. The V segment lost 6 bases and the J segment 3 bases; nucleotides outside the gene matches: 11. This CDR3 region has 16 residues. This chain's CDR3 is CASSPSGGAFFYEQYF. The CDR3 DNA follows: TGTGCCAGCAGCCCGAGCGGGGGGGCTTTCTTCTACGAGCAGTACTTC.

The V call is TRBV19, the J call TRBJ2-2; 7 positions agree with TRBD2. This CDR3 comprises 16 residues. Germline CDR1 reads LNHDA; CDR2 reads SQIVND (reference sequence). Trimming at V came to 3 bases and at J to 1 base, leaving 5 bases not matched to a gene. The CDR3 DNA reads as TGTGCCAGTAGTATTATGAGCGGGGAGAACACCGGGGAGCTGTTTTTT. It yields the protein CASSIMSGENTGELFF. Supplemented by reference TRBV19 and TRBJ2-2, the full variable domain reads DGGITQSPKYLFRKEGQNVTLSCEQNLNHDAMYWYRQDPGQGLRLIYYSQIVNDFQKGDIAEGYSVSREKKESFPLTVTSAQKNPTAFYLCASSIMSGENTGELFFGEGSRLTVL.

This clonotype has ten or more counts. The chain combines TRBV12-3 or TRBV12-4 with TRBJ1-1; D perhaps matches TRBD1 (5 bases). This CDR3 comprises 14 residues. Between the trimmed V and J ends, which lost 0 bases and 4 bases, there was a span of 9 bases. CDR3 nucleotides: TGTGCCAGCAGTTTAGCGTTGGGGGGCACTGAAGCTTTCTTT. This encodes CASSLALGGTEAFF.